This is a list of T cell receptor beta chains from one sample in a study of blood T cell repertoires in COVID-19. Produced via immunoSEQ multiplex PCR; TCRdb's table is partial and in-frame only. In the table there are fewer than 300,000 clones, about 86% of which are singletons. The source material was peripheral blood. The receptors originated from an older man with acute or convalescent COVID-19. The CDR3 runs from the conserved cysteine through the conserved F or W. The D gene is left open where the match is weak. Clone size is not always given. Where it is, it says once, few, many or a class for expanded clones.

cdr3_aa: CASSVTSHSTDTQYF
cdr3_nt: TGTGCCAGCAGCGTTACTAGCCACTCCACAGATACGCAGTATTTT
clone_size: .
d_call: .
v_call: TRBV2
j_call: TRBJ2-3

cdr3_aa: CSVVTSGDEQFF
cdr3_nt: TGCAGCGTTGTCACTAGCGGTGATGAGCAGTTCTTC
clone_size: .
d_call: TRBD2
v_call: TRBV29-1
j_call: TRBJ2-1

cdr3_aa: CASSLEGQGRIYGYTF
cdr3_nt: TGTGCCAGCAGCTTAGAAGGACAGGGGAGAATCTATGGCTACACCTTC
clone_size: .
d_call: TRBD1
v_call: TRBV7-2
j_call: TRBJ1-2

cdr3_aa: CASSLGDRTNTGELFF
cdr3_nt: TGTGCCAGCAGCTTGGGGGACAGGACGAACACCGGGGAGCTGTTTTTT
clone_size: .
d_call: TRBD1
v_call: TRBV11-3
j_call: TRBJ2-2

cdr3_aa: CASSLMGPGTQYF
cdr3_nt: TGTGCCAGCAGCTTAATGGGGCCGGGTACGCAGTATTTT
clone_size: .
d_call: .
v_call: TRBV7-3
j_call: TRBJ2-3

cdr3_aa: CASSFFPSGTSTDTQYF
cdr3_nt: TGTGCCAGCAGCTTCTTTCCCAGCGGAACTAGCACAGATACGCAGTATTTT
clone_size: few
d_call: .
v_call: TRBV7-6
j_call: TRBJ2-3

cdr3_aa: CASSQDRGDYGYTF
cdr3_nt: TGTGCCAGCAGCCAAGATCGGGGGGACTATGGCTACACCTTC
clone_size: .
d_call: .
v_call: TRBV3-1/TRBV3-2
j_call: TRBJ1-2

cdr3_aa: CASSLGQGDSGANVLTF
cdr3_nt: TGCGCCAGCAGCTTGGGGCAAGGGGACTCTGGGGCCAACGTCCTGACTTTC
clone_size: .
d_call: .
v_call: TRBV5-1
j_call: TRBJ2-6

cdr3_aa: CASSLDWGRDEQFF
cdr3_nt: TGTGCCAGCAGCTTAGACTGGGGGAGGGATGAGCAGTTCTTC
clone_size: .
d_call: TRBD2
v_call: TRBV11-2
j_call: TRBJ2-1

cdr3_aa: CASSLSRSVDNRAYEQYF
cdr3_nt: TGTGCCAGCAGTTTAAGTCGGTCCGTTGACAATAGAGCCTACGAGCAGTACTTC
clone_size: .
d_call: .
v_call: TRBV27
j_call: TRBJ2-7

cdr3_aa: CASSLNPGLETQYF
cdr3_nt: TGTGCCAGCAGCTTAAATCCGGGGTTGGAGACCCAGTACTTC
clone_size: .
d_call: .
v_call: TRBV7-2
j_call: TRBJ2-5

cdr3_aa: CASSIDRNRAVMNTEAFF
cdr3_nt: TGTGCCAGTAGTATAGATCGCAACAGGGCTGTGATGAACACTGAAGCTTTCTTT
clone_size: .
d_call: .
v_call: TRBV19
j_call: TRBJ1-1

cdr3_aa: CASTTGGTNYGYTF
cdr3_nt: TGTGCCAGCACCACGGGGGGCACCAACTATGGCTACACCTTC
clone_size: .
d_call: .
v_call: TRBV28
j_call: TRBJ1-2

cdr3_aa: CASSLAPGLAGREQFF
cdr3_nt: TGTGCCAGCAGCTTAGCCCCGGGGCTAGCGGGACGTGAGCAGTTCTTC
clone_size: .
d_call: TRBD2
v_call: TRBV7-9
j_call: TRBJ2-1

cdr3_aa: CASSRGTSANNEQFF
cdr3_nt: TGTGCCAGCAGTCGCGGGACTAGCGCGAACAATGAGCAGTTCTTC
clone_size: .
d_call: TRBD2
v_call: TRBV3-1/TRBV3-2
j_call: TRBJ2-1

cdr3_aa: CASSLTSGSHTQYF
cdr3_nt: TGCGCCAGCAGCTTGACTAGCGGGAGTCATACGCAGTATTTT
clone_size: .
d_call: TRBD2
v_call: TRBV5-1
j_call: TRBJ2-3

cdr3_aa: CASSIEEVLSSGANVLTF
cdr3_nt: TGTGCCAGTAGTATAGAAGAGGTACTGAGCTCTGGGGCCAACGTCCTGACTTTC
clone_size: .
d_call: .
v_call: TRBV19
j_call: TRBJ2-6

cdr3_aa: CASSEVPDRGRWGYEQYF
cdr3_nt: TGTGCCAGCAGTGAAGTCCCGGACAGGGGTAGATGGGGGTACGAGCAGTACTTC
clone_size: .
d_call: TRBD1
v_call: TRBV6-1
j_call: TRBJ2-7

cdr3_aa: CATSDNVAGGRSSYNEQFF
cdr3_nt: TGTGCCACCAGTGATAATGTAGCGGGAGGCCGAAGCTCCTACAATGAGCAGTTCTTC
clone_size: .
d_call: TRBD2
v_call: TRBV24-1
j_call: TRBJ2-1